This TCR beta chain was identified during a study of cytomegalovirus exposure and HLA in healthy donors. Points from the study as a whole: Sequencing depth across donors, presence/absence analyses assumed, was roughly uniform. In a later analysis, CMV-associated beta chains were mostly HLA-associated, it appeared. Whilst most TCR sequences proved rare, a subset of public TCRs occurred across many donors.

In its sample, this clone was seen a few times. The antigen remains unidentified. Use of 60 Vbeta and 13 Jbeta primers characterized the PCR. In the original processing: Roughly 11 million of the roughly 80 million unique TCR beta chains counted in a later analysis were shared. Profiled with immunoSEQ multiplex PCR; TCRdb holds only in-frame clones, not every one. The DNA gave D and trimming, while V, J and clone size come from that table. The data hold 200,000 or so clones, with around 79% observed a single time. This CDR3 has 14 residues. Germline trimming cut 2 bases from V and 4 bases from J; bases unmatched to any gene: 2. The germline V gene encodes CDR1 SGHRS and CDR2 YFSETQ.

The V call is TRBV5-1, the J call TRBJ1-4; TRBD1 aligns across 7 bases. Specimen: PBMCs. The receptor comes from a male donor in good health and CMV-seropositive. CDR3 DNA: TGCGCCAGCAGCTTACAGGGGAATAATGAAAAACTGTTTTTT. It codes for CASSLQGNNEKLFF.